One and the same sample provided the 20 T cell receptor beta chains below, sequenced in a study of cytomegalovirus exposure and HLA in healthy donors. A multiplex PCR was run with 60 Vbeta primers and 13 Jbeta primers. Generated by immunoSEQ multiplex PCR, the TCRdb table keeps only in-frame clones and is missing some. The table shows approximately 150,000 clones, with about four fifths occurring only once. Sequenced material: PBMCs. Source of these receptors: a man younger than 30 in good health and CMV-seronegative.

The chain has TRBV9 and TRBJ2-7; TRBD2 aligns across 11 bases. In germline, CDR1 is SGDLS, CDR2 YYNGEE. The CDR3 sequence is 13 residues long. J was trimmed by 6 bases and V by 4 bases; bases with no gene match: 3. CDR3 bases: TGTGCCAGCAGCATAACTAGCGGGGGCGAGCAGTACTTC. This translates into CASSITSGGEQYF.

The gene calls are TRBV7-9 and TRBJ2-2; perhaps TRBD1 as D (7 bases). CDR1 and CDR2 from the germline V gene are SEHNR and FQNEAQ (reference sequence). The V end was cut by 1 base, the J end by 3 bases, with 18 bases between. The CDR3 length is 18 residues. The DNA for the CDR3 is TGTGCCAGCAGCTTAGGACAGGGACTCGGGGTATACACCGGGGAGCTGTTTTTT. Translation: CASSLGQGLGVYTGELFF.

This clone occurred a few times. The genes are TRBV4-3 and TRBJ2-7; no reliable D call. V was trimmed by 0 bases and J by 1 base, leaving 10 bases between them. The CDR3 contains 15 residues. Germline V gene lookup returns CDR1 LGHNA and CDR2 YSLEER. CDR3 loop: CASSQDMPSSYEQYF. In nucleotides, the CDR3 is TGCGCCAGCAGCCAAGATATGCCCAGTTCCTACGAGCAGTACTTC.

The chain recombines TRBV7-8 with TRBJ1-5, with a possible D match to TRBD1 (5 bases). V was trimmed by 5 bases and J by 7 bases, leaving 9 bases between them. The germline gives CDR1 SGHVS, CDR2 FQNEAQ. This CDR3 has 12 residues. CDR3 in amino acids: CASSTTEQPQHF. The CDR3 nucleotides are TGTGCCAGCAGCACGACAGAGCAGCCCCAGCATTTT.

This clone was counted between two and nine times. The J gene is TRBJ2-3, the V gene TRBV5-4; D uncertain. This CDR3 region has 12 residues. Trimming removed 3 bases at V and 3 bases at J, with 5 bases between. CDR1 and CDR2 (germline): SGHNT, YYREEE (reference sequence). This CDR3 is CASSSGTDTQYF. The CDR3 DNA reads TGTGCCAGCAGCTCCGGTACAGATACGCAGTATTTT. Full variable domain (outside the CDR3, taken from reference TRBV5-4 and TRBJ2-3): ETGVTQSPTHLIKTRGQQVTLRCSSQSGHNTVSWYQQALGQGPQFIFQYYREEENGRGNFPPRFSGLQFPNYSSELNVNALELDDSALYLCASSSGTDTQYFGPGTRLTVL.

Here the CDR3 DNA reads TGTGCCAGCTCACCGAGGGACAGGGTATACACAGATACGCAGTATTTT. This translates into CASSPRDRVYTDTQYF. The rearrangement links TRBV18 to TRBJ2-3, with 9 nucleotides matching TRBD1. Germline-derived CDR1 and CDR2 are KGHSH and LQKENI. CDR3 length: 16 amino acids. V lost 3 bases to trimming and J lost 2 bases; unmatched junction nucleotides: 6.

The chain couples TRBV27 to TRBJ2-5, with D tentatively TRBD1 (6 bases). TRBJ2-7 matches the DNA end more closely, so the J call is doubtful. The CDR3 runs to 13 residues. CDR1 and CDR2 (germline): MNHEY, SMNVEV (reference sequence). The CDR3: CASSSTGQIEQYF. CDR3 sequence (DNA): TGTGCCAGCAGTTCTACAGGGCAGATCGAGCAGTACTTC.

This chain connects TRBV18 to TRBJ2-5; D is unclear. Trimming shortened V by 3 bases and J by 2 bases, and 7 bases separated the two germline ends. The CDR3 runs to 13 residues. The germline CDR1 and CDR2 sequences are KGHSH and LQKENI. Here the CDR3 reads CASSPTYQETQYF. CDR3 bases: TGTGCCAGCTCACCTACTTATCAAGAGACCCAGTACTTC.

CDR3 protein: CASSLGRDYGYTF. As DNA, the CDR3 is TGTGCCAGCAGTTTGGGCAGGGACTATGGCTACACCTTC. This chain links TRBV27 with TRBJ1-2; D is possibly TRBD1 (5 bases). The CDR3 contains 13 residues. Trimming shortened V by 3 bases and J by 3 bases, and 8 bases separated the two germline ends. Germline V lookup: CDR1 MNHEY, CDR2 SMNVEV (reference sequence).

CDR3 nucleotides: TGCGCCAGCAGCTTAGAGCCCGGGACAGCAACCTACGAGCAGTACTTC. It encodes CASSLEPGTATYEQYF. This chain joins TRBV5-1 and TRBJ2-7, with 7 bases aligning to TRBD1. Germline V gives CDR1 SGHRS, CDR2 YFSETQ. Losses at the gene ends were 2 bases for V and 2 bases for J; bases not matched to a gene: 10. The CDR3 is made up of 16 amino acids.

This clone was found once. The rearrangement joins TRBV28 to TRBJ1-2; TRBD1 is a possible D gene (6 bases). V shed 1 base and J shed 4 bases, with 13 bases lying between them. The CDR3 consists of 15 residues. CDR1 and CDR2 (germline): MDHEN, SYDVKM. This CDR3 is CASSLSGRGLYGYTF. In DNA form, the CDR3 reads TGTGCCAGCAGTTTATCTGGCAGGGGTCTCTATGGCTACACCTTC.

The J gene is TRBJ2-1, the V gene TRBV19; tentative D call: TRBD2 (6 bases). Deletions cut 2 bases from V and 3 bases from J, with 14 bases between. Germline CDR1 is LNHDA and CDR2 is SQIVND (reference sequence). The CDR3 consists of 16 residues. The CDR3 sequence: CASSISRGRFYNEQFF. The DNA of the CDR3 is TGTGCCAGTAGTATATCCCGGGGGAGGTTCTACAATGAGCAGTTCTTC.

The chain is built from TRBV10-3 and TRBJ1-5, with 7 nucleotides matching TRBD1. CDR3 length equals 16 residues. J lost 0 bases, V lost 10 bases, and 12 bases had no gene match. CDR1 is ENHRY and CDR2 is SYGVKD in the germline V gene. The CDR3 loop is CATRQGRGDSNQPQHF. DNA of the CDR3: TGTGCCACCAGACAGGGCCGGGGTGATAGCAATCAGCCCCAGCATTTT.

The rearrangement joins TRBV28 to TRBJ1-1; TRBD1 is a possible D gene (5 bases). CDR1 and CDR2 (germline): MDHEN, SYDVKM. There are 15 residues in the CDR3. The V end was cut by 1 base, the J end by 4 bases, with 13 bases between. The CDR3 DNA follows: TGTGCCAGCAGTTTATCCTGGGGCACGGGCACTGAAGCTTTCTTT. This translates into CASSLSWGTGTEAFF.

This clone was found once. The V and J genes are TRBV29-1 and TRBJ2-1; a possible D gene is TRBD1 (6 bases). Trimming removed 3 bases at V and 12 bases at J, with 9 bases between. Germline loops: CDR1 SQVTM, CDR2 ANQGSEA. The CDR3 length is 10 residues. The CDR3 DNA reads TGCAGCGTTGAGGGGGCATGGCAGTTCTTC. Protein: CSVEGAWQFF.

The chain carries TRBV7-8 and TRBJ1-6, with 9 nucleotides matching TRBD1. There are 18 residues in the CDR3. V shed 1 base, J shed 7 bases, and the junction held 11 bases outside the gene matches. Germline assignment: CDR1 SGHVS and CDR2 FQNEAQ. The CDR3 bases are TGTGCCAGCAGCTTAGGTTATAGCGGGACAGGGCGAAATTCACCCCTCCACTTT. Amino acids: CASSLGYSGTGRNSPLHF.

V gene TRBV6-5 combines with J gene TRBJ2-7; D uncertain. Looked up from germline, CDR1 is MNHEY and CDR2 is SVGAGI. This CDR3 contains 13 residues. The V end was cut by 2 bases, the J end by 2 bases, with 7 bases between. The chain's CDR3 is CASSYGPTYEQYF. CDR3 coding DNA: TGTGCCAGCAGTTACGGGCCCACCTACGAGCAGTACTTC.

About this clone: Additional DNA sequences in this sample encode the identical CDR3. The V gene is TRBV28, the J gene TRBJ1-5, with D perhaps matching TRBD1 (6 bases). The germline V and J ends were trimmed by 5 bases and 7 bases, with 9 bases remaining between them. The CDR3 spans 12 residues. Germline lookup yields CDR1 MDHEN and CDR2 SYDVKM. CDR3 amino acids: CASSGGGQPQHF. CDR3 DNA sequence: TGTGCCAGCAGTGGGGGCGGCCAGCCCCAGCATTTT.

The V gene is TRBV2, the J gene TRBJ2-1; 9 bases are shared with TRBD2. Germline-derived CDR1 and CDR2 are SNHLY and FYNNEI. V dropped 6 bases and J dropped 7; count of bases not matched to a gene: 7. This CDR3 is 14 amino acids long. The CDR3 DNA reads TGTGCCAGCAGGCCCGGGACTAGCAATAATGAGCAGTTCTTC. Translating it yields CASRPGTSNNEQFF. Complete variable domain (other parts from reference TRBV2 and TRBJ2-1): EPEVTQTPSHQVTQMGQEVILRCVPISNHLYFYWYRQILGQKVEFLVSFYNNEISEKSEIFDDQFSVERPDGSNFTLKIRSTKLEDSAMYFCASRPGTSNNEQFFGPGTRLTVL.

The CDR3 protein is CASSGGQGRQPQHF. In DNA form, the CDR3 reads TGTGCCAGCAGTGGGGGGCAGGGGCGGCAGCCCCAGCATTTT. V and J are TRBV2 and TRBJ1-5, with a weak D call TRBD1 (6 bases). Germline CDR1 is SNHLY and CDR2 is FYNNEI. The CDR3 is 14 amino acids. Trimming left V 4 bases short and J 7 bases short, with 14 bases between.